Below, 21 T cell receptor beta chains from the same sample are listed, as sequenced in a study of T cells in Graves' hyperthyroidism and ophthalmopathy. TCR beta CDR3 regions were amplified from RNA transcripts. TCR CDR3 regions were first amplified by RT-PCR with HTBI primers. TCRdb processed the multiplex PCR reads anew with MiXCR; each CDR3 protein has one entry. The sample contains more than 300,000 distinct CDR3 sequences, about 18% of which appear only once. The specimen was blood. The source of these receptors is a man aged 18 to 30 with Graves' ophthalmopathy.

This clonotype appeared a few times. The rearrangement joins TRBV19 to TRBJ1-1; D remains ambiguous. The germline V gene encodes CDR1 LNHDA and CDR2 SQIVND (reference sequence). The CDR3 is made up of 12 amino acids. V was clipped by 3 bases and J by 1 base, with 3 bases between them. The CDR3 DNA follows: TGTGCCAGTAGTATGAGGAACACTGAAGCTTTCTTT. Protein product: CASSMRNTEAFF.

Only a few counts were recorded for this clonotype. The chain employs TRBV4-1 and TRBJ2-7; D unclear. The CDR3 contains 15 residues. Germline V gives CDR1 MGHRA, CDR2 YSYEKL. V was pared by 1 base and J by 2 bases, with 12 bases between. The CDR3: CASSQVRTGTYEQYF. CDR3 in DNA: TGCGCCAGCAGCCAAGTTCGTACTGGGACCTACGAGCAGTACTTC.

Note on this clonotype: A clone one base away is much larger, so this may be a read error. The rearrangement joins TRBV12-3 or TRBV12-4 to TRBJ1-6; unclear D gene. This CDR3 has 14 residues. The germline V and J ends were trimmed by 8 bases and 6 bases, with 14 bases remaining between them. CDR3 DNA sequence: TGTGCCAGCGGTCCGGACGTTGGTAATTCACCCCTCCACTTT. This sequence encodes CASGPDVGNSPLHF.

The chain couples TRBV10-3 to TRBJ2-5; 11 bases match TRBD2. With 3 bases clipped from V and 3 bases from J, the junction kept 18 bases outside the gene matches. Germline V gene data show CDR1 as ENHRY and CDR2 as SYGVKD. The CDR3 length is 20 residues. The CDR3 loop reads CAISDGPGTSGNGFEETQYF. As DNA, the CDR3 is TGTGCCATCAGTGACGGACCCGGGACTAGCGGCAATGGATTTGAAGAGACCCAGTACTTC.

This clonotype was counted ten times or more. The V gene is TRBV7-9, the J gene TRBJ2-1; TRBD1 matches 8 bases. Germline loops: CDR1 SEHNR, CDR2 FQNEAQ (reference sequence). This CDR3 has 15 amino acids. Losses at the gene ends were 4 bases for V and 6 bases for J; bases not matched to a gene: 8. This CDR3 is CASSSSGGQGNEQFF. In DNA, the CDR3 is TGTGCCAGCAGCTCCTCAGGGGGCCAAGGCAATGAGCAGTTCTTC. Together with reference TRBV7-9 and TRBJ2-1, the CDR3 gives the full variable domain: DTGVSQNPRHKITKRGQNVTFRCDPISEHNRLYWYRQTLGQGPEFLTYFQNEAQLEKSRLLSDRFSAERPKGSFSTLEIQRTEQGDSAMYLCASSSSGGQGNEQFFGPGTRLTVL.

The rearrangement links TRBV10-2 to TRBJ2-2; 14 bases are shared with TRBD2. Trimming at V came to 6 bases and at J to 1 base, leaving 4 bases not matched to a gene. This CDR3 is 17 amino acids long. The germline V gene encodes CDR1 WSHSY and CDR2 SAAADI. Written as DNA, the CDR3 is TGCGCCAGCAGGGGACTAGCGGGGGCCCTGAACACCGGGGAGCTGTTTTTT. Translating gives CASRGLAGALNTGELFF.

This clonotype was seen only a few times. At one boundary the junction diverges from the germline segment, which might be a read error. This chain connects TRBV7-7 to TRBJ2-5, with TRBD2 as a possible D gene (8 bases). Germline V gene sequence: CDR1 SSHAT, CDR2 FNYEAQ (reference sequence). This CDR3 region has 16 residues. CDR3 sequence (DNA): TGTGCTAGCAGCTTAGCGGGGCAGGGGGGACAAGAGACCCAGTACTTC. It is translated as CASSLAGQGGQETQYF.

The sample holds many counts of this clonotype. J is TRBJ1-2 and V is TRBV7-9, with D tentatively TRBD1 (6 bases). The CDR3 sequence is 15 residues long. V lost 2 bases to trimming and J lost 4 bases, with 14 bases between them. CDR1 SEHNR and CDR2 FQNEAQ come from the germline V gene (reference sequence). The DNA for the CDR3 is TGTGCCAGCAGCTTAAGTCTGGACAGCGGCTATGGCTACACCTTC. Translation: CASSLSLDSGYGYTF. Using reference TRBV7-9 and TRBJ1-2 for the parts outside the CDR3, the full variable domain is DTGVSQNPRHKITKRGQNVTFRCDPISEHNRLYWYRQTLGQGPEFLTYFQNEAQLEKSRLLSDRFSAERPKGSFSTLEIQRTEQGDSAMYLCASSLSLDSGYGYTFGSGTRLTVV.

This clonotype was detected only a few times. The chain is built from TRBV24-1 and TRBJ1-4; 10 nucleotides agree with TRBD1. The CDR3 runs to 15 residues. Germline CDR1 reads KGHDR; CDR2 reads SFDVKD. V was clipped by 4 bases and J by 7 bases; unmatched bases: 5. The CDR3 protein is CATSEPGQGSEKLFF. The CDR3 nucleotides read TGTGCCACCAGTGAACCGGGACAGGGGAGTGAAAAACTGTTTTTT.

The chain recombines TRBV6-2 or TRBV6-3 with TRBJ1-1; D not certain. The germline gives CDR1 MNHEY, CDR2 SVGEGT. Trimming took off 7 bases at V and 7 bases at J, with 10 bases between the two ends. CDR3 length: 11 amino acids. The CDR3 region is CASMVSDEAFF. CDR3 DNA sequence: TGTGCCAGCATGGTATCAGATGAAGCTTTCTTT.

This clonotype was found many times. The chain is built from TRBV10-3 and TRBJ2-7; the D is unclear. CDR1 is ENHRY and CDR2 is SYGVKD in the germline V gene. Trimming shortened V by 4 bases and J by 5 bases, and 15 bases separated the two germline ends. CDR3 length equals 14 residues. DNA for the CDR3: TGTGCCATCAGTGTTGGGGATTCCGCGAACGAGCAGTACTTC. Amino acids: CAISVGDSANEQYF.

Only a few counts were recorded for this clonotype. This chain connects TRBV9 to TRBJ1-4; D not resolved. The V gene's germline CDR1 is SGDLS and CDR2 YYNGEE. This CDR3 contains 15 residues. V lost 3 bases to trimming and J lost 0 bases, with 9 bases between them. The CDR3 coding sequence is TGTGCCAGCAGCGCCGGACGGTCAACTAATGAAAAACTGTTTTTT. Protein: CASSAGRSTNEKLFF.

As for this clonotype: Since a much larger clone is just one base distant, this may be a read error. The chain is built from TRBV24-1 and TRBJ2-1; TRBD2 aligns across 8 bases. With the DNA end fitting TRBJ2-7 better, the J assignment may be wrong. The CDR3 runs 18 residues. Germline CDR1 KGHDR, CDR2 SFDVKD. The CDR3 loop reads CATSDLGGGGRTYNEQYF. CDR3 nucleotides: TGTGCCACCAGTGATTTGGGAGGCGGGGGGCGAACCTACAATGAGCAGTACTTC.

In this sample, this clonotype turned up a few times. V usage is TRBV6-1 and J usage is TRBJ1-1; no firm D call. Per the germline V gene, CDR1 is MNHNS and CDR2 is SASEGT. The germline V and J ends were trimmed by 6 bases and 3 bases, with 14 bases remaining between them. The length of the CDR3 is 14 residues. The chain's CDR3 is CASRILTADTEAFF. The CDR3 bases are TGTGCCAGCAGAATCTTGACGGCAGACACTGAAGCTTTCTTT.

Ten or more counts support this clonotype. This chain joins TRBV6-5 and TRBJ2-5; a weak D match, TRBD2 (6 bases). V lost 2 bases and J lost 4, with 14 bases in between. From germline, CDR1 is MNHEY and CDR2 SVGAGI. This CDR3 has 15 amino acids. The CDR3 DNA reads as TGTGCCAGCAGTTACCCGCGGGGAACAGGAGAGACCCAGTACTTC. Translation: CASSYPRGTGETQYF.

The CDR3 sequence is CSARSAGQGSQPQHF. CDR3 nucleotide sequence: TGCAGTGCTAGATCGGCGGGACAGGGCTCTCAGCCCCAGCATTTT. The chain is built from TRBV20-1 and TRBJ1-5; 9 bases are shared with TRBD1. The CDR3 consists of 15 residues. Germline CDR1 is DFQATT and CDR2 is SNEGSKA (reference sequence). The V gene end was trimmed by 2 bases and the J gene end by 6 bases; junction bases not matched to a gene: 8.

This clonotype was seen at least ten times. V and J are TRBV12-3 or TRBV12-4 and TRBJ2-7; the D is unclear. The CDR3 length is 13 residues. Trimming stripped 4 bases from V and 0 bases from J, with 7 bases between. In nucleotides, the CDR3 is TGTGCCAGCAGTTCCGTGAACTCCTACGAGCAGTACTTC. Protein sequence: CASSSVNSYEQYF.

The sample holds a few counts of this clonotype. This chain joins TRBV5-1 and TRBJ1-2; 8 positions agree with TRBD1. Germline-derived CDR1 and CDR2 are SGHRS and YFSETQ. With 3 bases clipped from V and 2 bases from J, the junction kept 3 bases outside the gene matches. This CDR3 comprises 14 residues. The CDR3: CASSSRTGNYGYTF. The CDR3 nucleotides read TGCGCCAGCAGCTCTAGGACAGGGAACTATGGCTACACCTTC.

This clonotype was picked up a small number of times. This sequence joins TRBV12-3 or TRBV12-4 and TRBJ2-1; perhaps TRBD2 as D (6 bases). The CDR3 is made up of 14 amino acids. V was clipped by 3 bases and J by 2 bases, with 8 bases between them. This CDR3 reads CASSFGGAYNEQFF. CDR3 in DNA: TGTGCCAGCAGTTTTGGCGGGGCCTACAATGAGCAGTTCTTC.

This clonotype was detected a few times. The chain uses TRBV27 and TRBJ1-1; possible D gene TRBD1, 5 bases. Between the trimmed V and J ends, which lost 6 bases and 2 bases, there was a span of 13 bases. The germline V gene encodes CDR1 MNHEY and CDR2 SMNVEV (reference sequence). The CDR3 has 14 amino acids. The CDR3 reads CASRKVDSNTEAFF. The CDR3 DNA is TGTGCCAGCAGGAAAGTAGACAGTAACACTGAAGCTTTCTTT.

This clonotype has ten or more counts. V gene TRBV6-1 combines with J gene TRBJ1-2; D is possibly TRBD1 (5 bases). Germline V gene data show CDR1 as MNHNS and CDR2 as SASEGT. V lost 10 bases, J lost 8 bases, and 29 bases lay in between. CDR3 size: 16 residues. CDR3 protein: CAITRSYSDNLFGYTF. The CDR3 DNA is TGTGCCATCACTAGGTCGTACTCGGACAACCTCTTCGGCTACACCTTC.